This T cell receptor (beta chain) was sequenced during a study of Graves' ophthalmopathy and Graves' hyperthyroidism (dated by TCRdb to about 2018). About the investigation overall: Peripheral blood was collected before any treatment was given, at the time of initial diagnosis. The study used TCR beta repertoire signatures to distinguish Graves' ophthalmopathy from Graves' hyperthyroidism and to predict progression to ophthalmopathy. In total, some 140 blood samples were TCR-sequenced: approximately 40 ophthalmopathy, some 75 hyperthyroidism and roughly 17 hyperthyroidism-to-ophthalmopathy patients. To explore V-J signatures that distinguish ophthalmopathy from hyperthyroidism, a discovery set of 95 to 100 patients was enrolled, made up of 43 with ophthalmopathy and 57 with stable hyperthyroidism. For independent validation, a separate cohort was made up of fewer than 20 hyperthyroidism patients plus 17 patients who later progressed from hyperthyroidism to ophthalmopathy. T-cell repertoires of thyroid tissue and blood were compared in six hyperthyroidism patients. Following sample collection, hyperthyroidism patients were given methimazole at a starting dose of 30 mg daily, and ophthalmopathy patients were given high-dose intravenous methylprednisolone. The paper as a whole reports these results and caveats: No statistical method was used to set the sample size in advance, and the investigators knew which group each participant was assigned to. Most expanded thyroid clonotypes with frequency above 0.001 were also detected in blood, suggesting blood repertoires may reflect the thyroid immune response. Ophthalmopathy was separated from stable hyperthyroidism by the 13-signature model with about 88% sensitivity and 81% to 83% specificity in cross-validation and with 80%/75% in the test set. In validation, the model predicted ophthalmopathy progression with more than 70% sensitivity and around 72% specificity; roughly eleven predicted patients were CT-confirmed with GO in a median of around 6 months.

The ophthalmopathy patients had moderately to severely active disease, with a Clinical Activity Score of 3 or higher, a NOSPECS grade of 4 or higher, and a disease duration of less than 3 months. Anyone with other autoimmune diseases, uncontrolled infections, pregnancy or lactation was excluded from the study. Clinical symptoms, serum thyroxine, TRAb, thyroid ultrasound and orbital computed tomography formed the basis of the diagnosis. Using Ficoll-Paque density gradient centrifugation, PBMCs were isolated from 8.5 to 10 ml of fresh peripheral blood. Total RNA was extracted with Trizol reagent and quality-checked on an Agilent 2100 Bioanalyzer. Note on this clonotype: Its binding antigen is unknown. No base quality information exists; no much larger clone differs at one position.

The CDR3 measures 17 amino acids from cysteine to phenylalanine. Just CDR3 DNA is preserved here, 51 bases in frame from base 1. CDR1 and CDR2 were assigned from the germline V gene as SGHAT and FQNNGV. Trimmed from V: 5 bases; trimmed from J: 4 bases; junction bases lacking a gene match: 15. TCR beta CDR3 regions were amplified from RNA transcripts for repertoire sequencing. A first-round RT-PCR used HTBI primers with the Qiagen OneStep RT-PCR kit, followed by a second-round multiplex PCR, size selection and purification. Sequencing of the libraries was carried out on an Illumina HiSeq2000 in paired-end mode with 100 bp reads. In the source study's methods: SOAPnuke was used to process the reads, throwing out any read that had adapters, had uncalled bases, had a mean Phred below 15, or lacked an exact constant-primer or identifier match. COPE v1.2.5 was used to merge the high-quality paired reads. Clonotypes were defined as unique nucleotide sequences and were aligned to IMGT TRB V, D and J references using MiTCR v1.1. Only V-J combinations with frequency above 0.0001 were analysed, covering approximately 99% of repertoires. For each V-J combination, a TCR clonal expansion and chaos score was defined as the ratio of F50 clonal expansion to chaos observed in the TCRdist matrix. Features were reduced by Welch's t-statistics and random forest to 10 to 15 V-J combinations, which fed a naive Bayes classifier. The Morisita-Horn index was used to measure how similar the thyroid and blood repertoires were. TCRdb redid the processing of the public reads, applying fastp at Q25 and MiXCR, and retained in-frame beta chains. Merged by CDR3 protein, the rows form single entries marked with the most common genes and DNA. V and J calls and clone size were set by TCRdb, not the authors. The sample has about 700,000 distinct CDR3 sequences on record, roughly two fifths of them singletons. The top ten constitute over 2.5% of the sample.

The sequenced sample consisted of peripheral blood. Recombination joined TRBV11-2 with TRBJ2-7, and TRBD1 aligns with 9 junction nucleotides. This receptor was taken from an adult man with Graves' ophthalmopathy. In nucleotide form, the sequence is TGTGCCAGCAGCCAAGATCGGGGACAGGGAGGGATGTACGAGCAGTACTTC. This codes for CASSQDRGQGGMYEQYF.